This TCR beta chain was recorded in a study of blood T cell repertoires in COVID-19. This clone was recorded once. Trimming took 5 bases from V and 3 from J, leaving 11 bases between them. This CDR3 is 13 amino acids long. Germline-derived CDR1 and CDR2 are LNHDA and SQIVND (reference sequence). The table came from immunoSEQ multiplex PCR; TCRdb's copy has only in-frame clones and leaves some out. The top ten clones hold 6.5% to 8% of a sample with 300,000 to 350,000 clones, 75% to 95% of them seen once. The sample comprised peripheral blood. This TCR came from a woman in her twenties or thirties with COVID-19, enrolled during active disease. This chain joins TRBV19 and TRBJ2-7, with TRBD1 as a possible D gene (5 bases). CDR3 bases: TGTGCCAGTAGTTCCAGGGATGTCTACGAGCAGTACTTC. As protein: CASSSRDVYEQYF. The variable domain in full, completed from reference TRBV19 and TRBJ2-7, reads DGGITQSPKYLFRKEGQNVTLSCEQNLNHDAMYWYRQDPGQGLRLIYYSQIVNDFQKGDIAEGYSVSREKKESFPLTVTSAQKNPTAFYLCASSSRDVYEQYFGPGTRLTVT.